Sequencing of this T cell receptor (beta chain) was carried out in a study of CD8 T cells in Susac syndrome. Trimming pared 5 bases from V and 0 bases from J, leaving 14 bases between. Per germline, CDR1 PRHDT and CDR2 FYEKMQ (reference sequence). The CDR3 extends over 16 amino acids. Random-hexamer reverse transcription was applied to roughly 0.5 to 1 ug RNA. TCRdb re-analysed the immunoSEQ multiplex PCR reads in MiXCR, keeping a single row per CDR3 protein. This sample has 150,000 to 200,000 distinct CDR3 sequences, with approximately 94% found just once. V and J are TRBV13 and TRBJ2-1; no definite D call. Sequenced sample: CD4+ T cells from PBMCs. The receptor's source is a human donor in good health. This chain's CDR3 is CASSAYGGSSYNEQFF. In DNA, the CDR3 is TGTGCCAGCAGCGCATACGGCGGCAGCTCCTACAATGAGCAGTTCTTC.